A single sample is the source of the 19 T cell receptor beta chains below, sequenced in a study of T-cell memory formation after mild COVID-19 (dated by TCRdb to the early 2020s). Library construction relied on 5' RACE. TCRdb shows the sequencer as Illumina NovaSeq 6000. TCRdb trimmed the raw reads at Q25, called clones with MiXCR and kept productive beta chains. Identical CDR3 proteins give one entry, which carries the most common genes and DNA. Counted in this sample were 280,000 or so distinct CDR3 sequences; 7.5% to 9.5% of them appeared once. The top ten constitute 22% of the sample. The specimen was PBMCs or a T cell subset sorted from them (not recorded which). All receptors derive from a young man who had mild COVID-19 (a few samples of this study predate the infection). The sample titles of this study are shuffled in the database, so cell type and time point are left out; the donor was told from shared clones.

The V call is TRBV6-5, the J call TRBJ1-1; 7 nucleotides agree with TRBD1. This CDR3 has 13 amino acids. Looked up from germline, CDR1 is MNHEY and CDR2 is SVGAGI. V lost 1 base and J lost 6; bases outside the gene matches: 2. Here the CDR3 reads CASSYFRGPEAFF. In nucleotides, the CDR3 is TGTGCCAGCAGTTACTTTAGGGGGCCTGAAGCTTTCTTT.

This clonotype showed up many times. The J gene is TRBJ2-5, the V gene TRBV11-2, with 8 bases that match TRBD2. With V trimmed by 3 bases and J by 2 bases, 5 bases remained unmatched. This CDR3 comprises 15 residues. The germline V gene encodes CDR1 SGHAT and CDR2 FQNNGV. The CDR3 here is CASSFAGGFQETQYF. The DNA for the CDR3 is TGTGCCAGCAGCTTTGCGGGGGGCTTTCAAGAGACCCAGTACTTC.

The V and J genes are TRBV4-1 and TRBJ2-5; 12 bases map to TRBD2. Germline-derived CDR1 and CDR2 are MGHRA and YSYEKL. The CDR3 is made up of 18 amino acids. J lost 5 bases, V lost 0 bases, and 10 bases had no gene match. The CDR3 region is CASSQDPLRTSGAETQYF. As DNA, the CDR3 is TGCGCCAGCAGCCAAGATCCCCTGAGGACTAGCGGGGCTGAGACCCAGTACTTC.

This chain uses TRBV2 with TRBJ1-2, with D unresolved. With 3 bases removed from V and 0 bases from J, the gap between germline ends came to 8 bases. CDR3 length: 14 amino acids. Germline CDR1 and CDR2: SNHLY and FYNNEI. The CDR3 bases are TGTGCCAGCAGTGACGCAGGAACTAACTATGGCTACACCTTC. It is translated as CASSDAGTNYGYTF.

The chain couples TRBV9 to TRBJ1-2; 9 bases match TRBD1. The V gene's germline CDR1 is SGDLS and CDR2 YYNGEE. V gave up 3 bases and J gave up 6 bases; unmatched junction bases: 9. This CDR3 has 15 amino acids. The chain's CDR3 is CASSADPGQGDGYTF. Written as DNA, the CDR3 is TGTGCCAGCAGCGCTGATCCGGGACAGGGAGATGGCTACACCTTC.

The rearrangement joins TRBV12-3 or TRBV12-4 to TRBJ1-3; perhaps TRBD1 as D (5 bases). V was clipped by 3 bases and J by 3 bases, with 12 bases between them. The CDR3 contains 15 residues. CDR3: CASSFRGWGGNTIYF. CDR3 bases: TGTGCCAGCAGTTTTCGGGGCTGGGGTGGAAACACCATATATTTT.

The rearrangement links TRBV15 to TRBJ2-3; no clear D. V was shortened by 3 bases and J by 0 bases, with 13 bases between the two germline ends. Germline CDR1 reads LNHNV; CDR2 reads YYDKDF (reference sequence). The CDR3 runs 16 residues. CDR3 sequence reads: CATSRGHFTSTDTQYF. CDR3 nucleotide sequence: TGTGCCACCAGCAGGGGCCACTTCACTAGCACAGATACGCAGTATTTT.

The chain is built from TRBV7-3 and TRBJ2-5; TRBD2 matches at 8 bases. Germline CDR1 and CDR2: SGHTA and FQGTGA. J lost 4 bases, V lost 5 bases, and 9 bases had no gene match. This CDR3 is built from 15 residues. CDR3 bases: TGTGCCAGCAGCCCGTGGACTAGCTCCCGAGAGACCCAGTACTTC. Its protein product is CASSPWTSSRETQYF.

The gene calls are TRBV27 and TRBJ2-2; no clear D gene. The germline V and J ends were trimmed by 5 bases and 4 bases, with 17 bases remaining between them. CDR1 and CDR2 (germline): MNHEY, SMNVEV (reference sequence). This CDR3 contains 16 residues. The CDR3 nucleotides are TGTGCCAGCAGTCCGCCCCCTGGAAGAAGCACCGGGGAGCTGTTTTTT. Its translation: CASSPPPGRSTGELFF.

This clonotype was seen only a few times. This chain uses TRBV19 with TRBJ1-2; D perhaps matches TRBD1 (5 bases). Germline loops: CDR1 LNHDA, CDR2 SQIVND (reference sequence). This CDR3 is 15 amino acids long. V lost 3 bases and J 3 bases, leaving 14 bases between the germline ends. The CDR3 DNA reads as TGTGCCAGTAGTATGGGGTTCCAGGGCGACTATGGCTACACCTTC. This sequence encodes CASSMGFQGDYGYTF. Filled out from reference TRBV19 and TRBJ1-2, the complete variable domain reads DGGITQSPKYLFRKEGQNVTLSCEQNLNHDAMYWYRQDPGQGLRLIYYSQIVNDFQKGDIAEGYSVSREKKESFPLTVTSAQKNPTAFYLCASSMGFQGDYGYTFGSGTRLTVV.

This clonotype was seen more than once but under ten times. The chain is built from TRBV10-3 and TRBJ2-5; 10 bases align to TRBD1. The V and J ends lost 6 bases and 3 bases, in that order; junction bases with no gene match: 4. Germline lookup yields CDR1 ENHRY and CDR2 SYGVKD. The CDR3 covers 14 residues. In DNA form, the CDR3 reads TGTGCCATCAGCACGACAGGGGGCGAAGAGACCCAGTACTTC. It is translated as CAISTTGGEETQYF.

This clonotype has only a few counts. DNA of the CDR3: TGTGCCAGTATTCAAAACTCGGGAGGGGTCGGTAGTGAAGCTTTCTTT. This sequence encodes CASIQNSGGVGSEAFF. The gene calls are TRBV7-2 and TRBJ1-1; perhaps TRBD1 as D (5 bases). Trimming cost V 9 bases and J 7 bases, with 27 bases left between them. Germline V gives CDR1 SGHTA, CDR2 FQGNSA. The CDR3 loop spans 16 amino acids.

This clonotype turned up a few times. This rearrangement joins TRBV7-9 to TRBJ2-2; 11 bases agree with TRBD1. This CDR3 spans 17 amino acids. Germline V gene data show CDR1 as SEHNR and CDR2 as FQNEAQ (reference sequence). Unmatched junction bases numbered 8, after V lost 1 base and J lost 7 bases. In DNA form, the CDR3 reads TGTGCCAGCAGCTTAGGCCGGACAGGGGGCATCGGCGGGGAGCTGTTTTTT. Encoded protein: CASSLGRTGGIGGELFF.

CDR3 DNA: TGTGCCAGCAGCGTGCTGACAGGGACGGTTCCCTACGAGCAGTACTTC. Translated: CASSVLTGTVPYEQYF. The V and J genes are TRBV7-2 and TRBJ2-7, with 7 bases identical to TRBD1. Germline values: CDR1 SGHTA, CDR2 FQGNSA. The CDR3 runs 16 residues. With V trimmed by 5 bases and J by 2 bases, 12 bases remained unmatched. The full variable domain, with the rest looked up from reference TRBV7-2 and TRBJ2-7, is GAGVSQSPSNKVTEKGKDVELRCDPISGHTALYWYRQSLGQGLEFLIYFQGNSAPDKSGLPSDRFSAERTGGSVSTLTIQRTQQEDSAVYLCASSVLTGTVPYEQYFGPGTRLTVT.

This clonotype has a count of ten or more. The rearrangement joins TRBV7-2 to TRBJ1-1; TRBD1 matches 8 bases. The V segment lost 5 bases and the J segment 3 bases; nucleotides outside the gene matches: 5. Germline assignment: CDR1 SGHTA and CDR2 FQGNSA. This CDR3 comprises 14 residues. The CDR3 DNA follows: TGTGCCAGCAGCGAGCAGGGGGCGCACACTGAAGCTTTCTTT. Protein sequence: CASSEQGAHTEAFF.

This clonotype was seen more than once but under ten times. This chain connects TRBV4-2 to TRBJ1-2; D may be TRBD1 (5 bases). This CDR3 has 14 residues. Deletions cut 1 base from V and 6 bases from J, with 12 bases between. Per the germline V gene, CDR1 is LGHNA and CDR2 is YNFKEQ. CDR3 nucleotides: TGTGCCAGCAGCCAAGGGCCTGCGGGGGATGGCTACACCTTC. The encoded protein is CASSQGPAGDGYTF.

The rearrangement joins TRBV11-1 to TRBJ1-1; 8 nucleotides match TRBD1. The length of the CDR3 is 15 residues. The ends lost 3 bases at V and 1 base at J; junction bases unmatched: 4. Germline CDR1 SGHAT, CDR2 FQDESV (reference sequence). CDR3 protein: CASSFQDRGNTEAFF. The CDR3 DNA reads TGTGCCAGCAGCTTCCAAGACAGGGGGAACACTGAAGCTTTCTTT.

The chain links TRBV19 to TRBJ1-6; TRBD1 is a possible D gene (5 bases). This CDR3 contains 17 residues. Trimming shortened V by 2 bases and J by 9 bases, and 20 bases separated the two germline ends. The germline V gene encodes CDR1 LNHDA and CDR2 SQIVND (reference sequence). CDR3 loop: CASSIKGVGSPGSPLHF. The CDR3 DNA sequence: TGTGCCAGTAGTATAAAAGGGGTCGGCTCCCCCGGTTCACCCCTCCACTTT.

The sample holds many counts of this clonotype. The CDR3 DNA reads TGTGCCAGCAGTCGCCTAAGAGGGTTGCGCGACCAGTACTTC. Residues: CASSRLRGLRDQYF. The genes are TRBV28 and TRBJ2-5; weak D call: TRBD2 (5 bases). In germline, CDR1 is MDHEN, CDR2 SYDVKM. V lost 5 bases, J lost 10 bases, and 20 bases lay in between. CDR3 length: 14 residues. Using reference TRBV28 and TRBJ2-5 for the parts outside the CDR3, the full variable domain is DVKVTQSSRYLVKRTGEKVFLECVQDMDHENMFWYRQDPGLGLRLIYFSYDVKMKEKGDIPEGYSVSREKKERFSLILESASTNQTSMYLCASSRLRGLRDQYFGPGTRLLVL.